This note documents a single TCR beta chain sequence. The antigen remains unidentified. Generated by immunoSEQ multiplex PCR, the TCRdb table keeps only in-frame clones and is missing some. The sample carries some 660,000 clones, about three quarters recorded once. Germline V gives CDR1 SQVTM, CDR2 ANQGSEA. The CDR3 sequence is 15 residues long. V shed 2 bases and J 3 bases; nucleotides not matched to a gene: 4. These data come from a study of shared clonotypes between healthy human individuals. Study-wide background: Per-donor plates numbered three CD4 naive, three CD4 memory, two CD8 naive and one CD8 memory. Study findings and constraints: Memory subsets had estimated richness that was generally smaller than that of naive subsets. Relative to clonotypes present in all four donors, those not shared had lower generation probabilities. Rarefaction indicated that sorted-subset sequencing remained incomplete although depth was large.

This rearrangement joins TRBV29-1 to TRBJ2-3; TRBD2 agrees at 11 bases. The source of this sequence is a young woman in good health. The specimen was memory CD4+ T cells sorted from blood. The subset here: CD45RA-negative fraction. This CDR3 is CSVETSGSVTDTQYF. The CDR3 bases are TGCAGCGTTGAAACTAGCGGGAGTGTGACAGATACGCAGTATTTT.